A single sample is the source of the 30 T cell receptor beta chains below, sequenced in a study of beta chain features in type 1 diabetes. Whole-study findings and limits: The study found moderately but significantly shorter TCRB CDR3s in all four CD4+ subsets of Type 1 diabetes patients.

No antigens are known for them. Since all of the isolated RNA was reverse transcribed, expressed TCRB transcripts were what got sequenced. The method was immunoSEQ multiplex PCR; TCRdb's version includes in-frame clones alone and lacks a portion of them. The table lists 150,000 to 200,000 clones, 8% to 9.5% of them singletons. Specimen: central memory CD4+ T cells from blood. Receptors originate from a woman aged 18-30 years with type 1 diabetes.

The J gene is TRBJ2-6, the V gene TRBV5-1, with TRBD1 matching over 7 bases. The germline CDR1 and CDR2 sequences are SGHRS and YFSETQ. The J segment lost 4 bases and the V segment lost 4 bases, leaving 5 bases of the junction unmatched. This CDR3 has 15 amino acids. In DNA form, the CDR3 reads TGCGCCAGCAGCGTGACAGGGTCCGGGGCCAACGTCCTGACTTTC. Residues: CASSVTGSGANVLTF. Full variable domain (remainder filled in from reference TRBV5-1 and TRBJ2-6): KAGVTQTPRYLIKTRGQQVTLSCSPISGHRSVSWYQQTPGQGLQFLFEYFSETQRNKGNFPGRFSGRQFSNSRSEMNVSTLELGDSALYLCASSVTGSGANVLTFGAGSRLTVL.

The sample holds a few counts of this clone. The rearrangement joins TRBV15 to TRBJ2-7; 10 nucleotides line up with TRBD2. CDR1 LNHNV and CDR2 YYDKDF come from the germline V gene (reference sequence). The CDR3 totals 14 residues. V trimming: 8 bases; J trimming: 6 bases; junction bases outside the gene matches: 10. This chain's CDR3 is CATGRAAGGSEQYF. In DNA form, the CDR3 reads TGTGCCACCGGTAGGGCAGCGGGGGGGAGCGAGCAGTACTTC.

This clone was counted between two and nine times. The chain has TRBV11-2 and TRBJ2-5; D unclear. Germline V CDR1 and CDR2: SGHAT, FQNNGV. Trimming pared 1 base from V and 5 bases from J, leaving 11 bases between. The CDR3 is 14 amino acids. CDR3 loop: CASSLAAYYETQYF. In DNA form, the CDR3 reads TGTGCCAGCAGCTTAGCAGCGTACTACGAGACCCAGTACTTC.

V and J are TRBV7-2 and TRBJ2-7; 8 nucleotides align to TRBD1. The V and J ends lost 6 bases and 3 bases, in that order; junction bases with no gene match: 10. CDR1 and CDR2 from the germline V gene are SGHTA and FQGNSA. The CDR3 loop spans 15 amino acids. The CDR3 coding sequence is TGTGCCAGCAGGTCTACGGCCGGACAGGGCTACGAGCAGTACTTC. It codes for CASRSTAGQGYEQYF.

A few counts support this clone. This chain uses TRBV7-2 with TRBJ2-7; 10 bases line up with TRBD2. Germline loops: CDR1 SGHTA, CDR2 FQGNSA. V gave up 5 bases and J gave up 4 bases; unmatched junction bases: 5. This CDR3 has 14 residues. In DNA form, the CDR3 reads TGTGCCAGCAGCCTTCTAGCGGGAGTGTACGAGCAGTACTTC. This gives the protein CASSLLAGVYEQYF.

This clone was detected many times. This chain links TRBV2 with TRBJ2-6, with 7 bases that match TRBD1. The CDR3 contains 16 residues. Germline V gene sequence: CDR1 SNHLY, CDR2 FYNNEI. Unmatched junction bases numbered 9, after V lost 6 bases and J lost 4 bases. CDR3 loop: CASSSRTGAGANVLTF. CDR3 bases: TGTGCCAGCAGCTCCAGAACAGGGGCCGGGGCCAACGTCCTGACTTTC.

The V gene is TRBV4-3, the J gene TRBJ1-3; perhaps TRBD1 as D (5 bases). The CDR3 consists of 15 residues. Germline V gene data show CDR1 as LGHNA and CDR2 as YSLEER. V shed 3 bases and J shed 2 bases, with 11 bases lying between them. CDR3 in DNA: TGCGCCAGCAGCCAGCCGCAGGGTCCTGGAAACACCATATATTTT. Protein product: CASSQPQGPGNTIYF.

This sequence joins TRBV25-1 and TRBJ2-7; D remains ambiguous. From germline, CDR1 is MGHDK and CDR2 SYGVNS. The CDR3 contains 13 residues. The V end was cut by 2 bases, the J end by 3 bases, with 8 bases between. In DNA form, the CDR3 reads TGTGCCAGCAGTGAACCAAGTAGCTACGAGCAGTACTTC. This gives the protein CASSEPSSYEQYF.

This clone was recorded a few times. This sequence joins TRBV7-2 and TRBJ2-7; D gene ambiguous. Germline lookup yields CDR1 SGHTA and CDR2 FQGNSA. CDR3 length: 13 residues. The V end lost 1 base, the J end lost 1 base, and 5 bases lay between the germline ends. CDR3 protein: CASSLGASYEQYF. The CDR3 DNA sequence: TGTGCCAGCAGCTTAGGAGCATCCTACGAGCAGTACTTC. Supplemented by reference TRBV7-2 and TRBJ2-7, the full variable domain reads GAGVSQSPSNKVTEKGKDVELRCDPISGHTALYWYRQSLGQGLEFLIYFQGNSAPDKSGLPSDRFSAERTGGSVSTLTIQRTQQEDSAVYLCASSLGASYEQYFGPGTRLTVT.

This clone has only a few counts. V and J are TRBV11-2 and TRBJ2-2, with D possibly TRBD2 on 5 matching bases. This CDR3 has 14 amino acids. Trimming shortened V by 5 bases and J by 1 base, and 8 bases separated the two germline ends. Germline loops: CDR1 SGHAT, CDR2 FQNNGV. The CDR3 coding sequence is TGTGCCAGCAGCCACCGGGAGAACACCGGGGAGCTGTTTTTT. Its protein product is CASSHRENTGELFF. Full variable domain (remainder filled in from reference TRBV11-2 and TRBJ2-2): EAGVAQSPRYKIIEKRQSVAFWCNPISGHATLYWYQQILGQGPKLLIQFQNNGVVDDSQLPKDRFSAERLKGVDSTLKIQPAKLEDSAVYLCASSHRENTGELFFGEGSRLTVL.

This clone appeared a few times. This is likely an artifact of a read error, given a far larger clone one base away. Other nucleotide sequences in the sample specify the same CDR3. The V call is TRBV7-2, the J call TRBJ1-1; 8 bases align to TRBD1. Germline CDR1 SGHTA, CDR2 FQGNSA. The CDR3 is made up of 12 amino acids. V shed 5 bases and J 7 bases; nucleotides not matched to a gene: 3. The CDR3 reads CASSLGTGEAFF. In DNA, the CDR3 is TGTGCCAGCAGCCTAGGGACAGGTGAAGCTTTCTTT.

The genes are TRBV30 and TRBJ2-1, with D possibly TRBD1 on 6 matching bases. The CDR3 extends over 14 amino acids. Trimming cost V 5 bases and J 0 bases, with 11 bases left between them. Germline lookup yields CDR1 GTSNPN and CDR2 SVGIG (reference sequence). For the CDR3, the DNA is TGTGCCTGGGGGGCCAGGGGCTCCTACAATGAGCAGTTCTTC. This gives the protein CAWGARGSYNEQFF.

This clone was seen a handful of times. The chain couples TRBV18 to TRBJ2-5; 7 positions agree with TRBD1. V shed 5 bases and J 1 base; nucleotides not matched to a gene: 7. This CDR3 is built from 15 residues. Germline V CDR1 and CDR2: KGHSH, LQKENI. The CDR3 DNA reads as TGTGCCAGCTCAATCCGACAGGGTGTCCAAGAGACCCAGTACTTC. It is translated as CASSIRQGVQETQYF.

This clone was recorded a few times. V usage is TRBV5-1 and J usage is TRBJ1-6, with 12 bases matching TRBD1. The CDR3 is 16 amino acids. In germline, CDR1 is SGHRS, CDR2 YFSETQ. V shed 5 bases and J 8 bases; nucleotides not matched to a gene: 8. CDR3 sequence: CASRNGGQGADSPLHF. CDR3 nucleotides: TGCGCCAGCAGAAATGGGGGACAGGGGGCGGATTCACCCCTCCACTTT. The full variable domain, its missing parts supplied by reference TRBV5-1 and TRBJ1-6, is KAGVTQTPRYLIKTRGQQVTLSCSPISGHRSVSWYQQTPGQGLQFLFEYFSETQRNKGNFPGRFSGRQFSNSRSEMNVSTLELGDSALYLCASRNGGQGADSPLHFGNGTRLTVT.

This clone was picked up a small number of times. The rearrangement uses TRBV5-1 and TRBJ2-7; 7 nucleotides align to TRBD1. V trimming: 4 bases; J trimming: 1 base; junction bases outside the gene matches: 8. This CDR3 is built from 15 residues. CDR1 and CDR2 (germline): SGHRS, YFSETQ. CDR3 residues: CASSAGQASSYEQYF. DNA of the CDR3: TGCGCCAGCAGCGCCGGACAGGCTTCGTCCTACGAGCAGTACTTC.

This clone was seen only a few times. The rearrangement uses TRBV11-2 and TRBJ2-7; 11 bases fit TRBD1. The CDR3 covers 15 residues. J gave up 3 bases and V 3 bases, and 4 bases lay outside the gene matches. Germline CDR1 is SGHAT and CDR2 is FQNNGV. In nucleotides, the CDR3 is TGTGCCAGCAGCTTGGACAGGGGGCCATTCTACGAGCAGTACTTC. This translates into CASSLDRGPFYEQYF.

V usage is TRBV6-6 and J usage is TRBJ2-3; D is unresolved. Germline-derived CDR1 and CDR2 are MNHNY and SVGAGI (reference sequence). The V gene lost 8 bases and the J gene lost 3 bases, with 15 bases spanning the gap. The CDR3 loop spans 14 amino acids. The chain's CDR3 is CASVSSTGTDTQYF. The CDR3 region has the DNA TGTGCCAGCGTTAGTTCCACCGGGACAGATACGCAGTATTTT.

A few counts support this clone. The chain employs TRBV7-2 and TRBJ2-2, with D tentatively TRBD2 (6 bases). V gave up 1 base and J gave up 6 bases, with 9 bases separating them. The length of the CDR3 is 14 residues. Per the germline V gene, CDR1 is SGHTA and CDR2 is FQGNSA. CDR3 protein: CASSLGLGAGELFF. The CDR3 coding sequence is TGTGCCAGCAGCTTAGGACTAGGGGCCGGGGAGCTGTTTTTT.

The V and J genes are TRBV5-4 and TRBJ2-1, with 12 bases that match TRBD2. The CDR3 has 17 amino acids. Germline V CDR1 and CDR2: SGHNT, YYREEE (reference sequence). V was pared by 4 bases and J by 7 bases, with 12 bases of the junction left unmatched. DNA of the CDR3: TGTGCCAGCAGCCCTGGACTAGCGGGGTCCGGTGGTAATGAGCAGTTCTTC. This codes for CASSPGLAGSGGNEQFF.

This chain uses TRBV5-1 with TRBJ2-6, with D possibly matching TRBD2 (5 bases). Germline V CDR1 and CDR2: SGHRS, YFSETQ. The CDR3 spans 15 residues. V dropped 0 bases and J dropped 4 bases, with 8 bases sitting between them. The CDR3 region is CASSLGETGANVLTF. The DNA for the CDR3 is TGCGCCAGCAGCTTGGGGGAGACCGGGGCCAACGTCCTGACTTTC.

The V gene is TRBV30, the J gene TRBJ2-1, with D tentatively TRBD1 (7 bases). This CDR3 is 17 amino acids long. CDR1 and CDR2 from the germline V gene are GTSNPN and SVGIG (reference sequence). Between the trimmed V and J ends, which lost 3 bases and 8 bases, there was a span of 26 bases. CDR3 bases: TGTGCCTGGAGCGGCGGAGCGGGTCAACTCAGGGGGGATGAGCAGTTCTTC. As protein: CAWSGGAGQLRGDEQFF.

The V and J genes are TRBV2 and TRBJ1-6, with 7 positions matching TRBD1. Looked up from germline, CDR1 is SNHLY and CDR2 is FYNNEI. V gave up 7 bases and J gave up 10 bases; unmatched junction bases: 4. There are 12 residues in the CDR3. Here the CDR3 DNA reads TGTGCCAGCAAGGGGACAGCCTCACCCCTCCACTTT. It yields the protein CASKGTASPLHF.

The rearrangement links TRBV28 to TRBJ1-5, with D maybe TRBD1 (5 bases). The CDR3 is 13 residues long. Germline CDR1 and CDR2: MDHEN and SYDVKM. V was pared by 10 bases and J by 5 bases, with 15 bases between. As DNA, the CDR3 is TGTGCCATGGGCGTGGGGACTCATCAGCCCCAGCATTTT. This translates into CAMGVGTHQPQHF.

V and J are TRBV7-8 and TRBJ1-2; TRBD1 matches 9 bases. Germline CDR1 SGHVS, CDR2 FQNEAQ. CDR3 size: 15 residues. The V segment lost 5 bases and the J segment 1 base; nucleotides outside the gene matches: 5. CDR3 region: CASSPRQGGNYGYTF. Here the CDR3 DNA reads TGTGCCAGCAGCCCCCGACAGGGGGGTAACTATGGCTACACCTTC.

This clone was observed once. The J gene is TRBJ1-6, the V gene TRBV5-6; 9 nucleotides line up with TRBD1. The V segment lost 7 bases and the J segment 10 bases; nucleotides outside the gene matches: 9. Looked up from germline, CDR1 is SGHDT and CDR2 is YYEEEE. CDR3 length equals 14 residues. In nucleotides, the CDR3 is TGTGCCAGCGGTCCCGGGACAGGGAACTCACCCCTCCACTTT. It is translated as CASGPGTGNSPLHF.

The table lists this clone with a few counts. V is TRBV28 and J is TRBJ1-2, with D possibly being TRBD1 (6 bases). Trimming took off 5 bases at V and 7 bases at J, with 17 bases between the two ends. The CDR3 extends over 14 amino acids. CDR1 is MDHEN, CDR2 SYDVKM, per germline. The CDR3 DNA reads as TGTGCCAGCAGTCCCCCCGACAGGAGTGGTGGCTACACCTTC. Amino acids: CASSPPDRSGGYTF.

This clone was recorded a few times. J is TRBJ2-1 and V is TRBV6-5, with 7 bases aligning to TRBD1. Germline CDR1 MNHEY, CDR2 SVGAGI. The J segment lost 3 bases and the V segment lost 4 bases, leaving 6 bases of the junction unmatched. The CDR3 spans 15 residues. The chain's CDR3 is CASSWTGTDYNEQFF. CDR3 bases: TGTGCCAGCAGTTGGACCGGGACAGACTACAATGAGCAGTTCTTC.

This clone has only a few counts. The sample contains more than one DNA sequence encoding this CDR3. The CDR3 region is CASSQEWTGNTEAFF. CDR3 coding DNA: TGCGCCAGCAGCCAAGAGTGGACAGGGAACACTGAAGCTTTCTTT. The chain recombines TRBV4-3 with TRBJ1-1; 7 bases are shared with TRBD1. V was clipped by 0 bases and J by 1 base; unmatched bases: 2. CDR3 length equals 15 residues. Germline V gives CDR1 LGHNA, CDR2 YSLEER.

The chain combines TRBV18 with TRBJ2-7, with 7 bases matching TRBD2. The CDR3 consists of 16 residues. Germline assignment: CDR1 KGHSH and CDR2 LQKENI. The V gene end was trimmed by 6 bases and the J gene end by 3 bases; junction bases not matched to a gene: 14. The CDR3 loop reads CASSPGLRTRGYEQYF. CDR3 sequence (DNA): TGTGCCAGCTCTCCGGGCTTGAGGACTAGGGGCTACGAGCAGTACTTC.

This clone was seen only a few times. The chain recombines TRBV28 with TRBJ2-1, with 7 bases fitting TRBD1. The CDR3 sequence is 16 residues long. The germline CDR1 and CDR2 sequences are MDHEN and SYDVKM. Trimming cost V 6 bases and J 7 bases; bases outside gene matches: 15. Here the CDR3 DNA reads TGTGCCAGCAGACCAACCCCCTCGACAGGGCCGAATGAGCAGTTCTTC. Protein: CASRPTPSTGPNEQFF.